What follows are 30 T cell receptor beta chains derived from one specimen sequenced in a study of OX40 agonist ivuxolimab in advanced cancers. The data were produced by immunoSEQ multiplex PCR, yet TCRdb's version contains in-frame clones alone and is incomplete. The sample includes some 80,000 clones, around 90% of them seen just once. This material consisted of CD4+ or CD8+ T cells sorted from blood, taken in a trial of the OX40 agonist ivuxolimab. The receptor source for this set is an adult with an advanced solid tumor such as melanoma, head and neck, liver or kidney cancer.

In its sample, this clone was seen once. The V gene is TRBV10-3, the J gene TRBJ2-5; no reliable D call. The CDR3 totals 11 residues. Germline V lookup: CDR1 ENHRY, CDR2 SYGVKD. V shed 8 bases and J shed 5 bases, with 9 bases lying between them. For the CDR3, the DNA is TGTGCCATCGGGCGCCTGGAGACCCAGTACTTC. The encoded protein is CAIGRLETQYF.

The chain couples TRBV6-1 to TRBJ2-7; tentatively, D is TRBD1 (6 bases). Trimming removed 4 bases from V and 5 bases from J, with 12 bases in between. CDR3 length equals 13 residues. Looked up from germline, CDR1 is MNHNS and CDR2 is SASEGT. The CDR3 is CASSAQGRDEQYV. The CDR3, as DNA: TGTGCCAGCAGTGCTCAGGGGCGGGACGAGCAGTACGTC.

As for this clone: A junction end diverges from the germline sequence, so it may reflect a read error. CDR3 in amino acids: CASTLVGGYDEQFF. The CDR3 DNA sequence: TGTGCCAGCACCTTGGTTGGGGGCTACGATGAGCAGTTCTTC. The chain has TRBV5-8 and TRBJ2-1, with D tentatively TRBD1 (6 bases). CDR3 length: 14 amino acids. CDR1 and CDR2 from the germline V gene are SGHTS and YDEGEE. Complete variable domain (other parts from reference TRBV5-8 and TRBJ2-1): EAGVTQSPTHLIKTRGQQATLRCSPISGHTSVYWYQQALGLGLQFLLWYDEGEERNRGNFPPRFSGRQFPNYSSELNVNALELEDSALYLCASTLVGGYDEQFFGPGTRLTVL.

The rearrangement links TRBV5-5 to TRBJ2-5, with no clear D. Germline CDR1 is SGHKS and CDR2 is YYEKEE (reference sequence). V was clipped by 0 bases and J by 0 bases, with 12 bases between them. The CDR3 sequence is 16 residues long. CDR3 sequence: CASSLGSLSYQETQYF. In nucleotides, the CDR3 is TGTGCCAGCAGCTTGGGTAGCCTATCCTACCAAGAGACCCAGTACTTC.

This clone was seen just once. The J gene is TRBJ1-2, the V gene TRBV28; D may be TRBD1 (6 bases). CDR1 is MDHEN, CDR2 SYDVKM, per germline. Trimming cost V 6 bases and J 2 bases, with 13 bases left between them. There are 14 residues in the CDR3. In DNA form, the CDR3 reads TGTGCCAGCAGGACAGGAGGGGCAAACTATGGCTACACCTTC. It encodes CASRTGGANYGYTF.

V usage is TRBV5-6 and J usage is TRBJ1-5; no definite D call. Deletions cut 2 bases from V and 5 bases from J, with 20 bases between. The CDR3 spans 17 residues. CDR1 is SGHDT and CDR2 is YYEEEE in the germline V gene. The CDR3: CASSLFGIKVRDQPQHF. In DNA, the CDR3 is TGTGCCAGCAGCTTATTTGGGATTAAGGTACGCGATCAGCCCCAGCATTTT. Full variable domain (outside the CDR3, taken from reference TRBV5-6 and TRBJ1-5): DAGVTQSPTHLIKTRGQQVTLRCSPKSGHDTVSWYQQALGQGPQFIFQYYEEEERQRGNFPDRFSGHQFPNYSSELNVNALLLGDSALYLCASSLFGIKVRDQPQHFGDGTRLSIL.

This chain joins TRBV28 and TRBJ2-1; D unclear. CDR1 and CDR2 (germline): MDHEN, SYDVKM. V was shortened by 5 bases and J by 9 bases, with 11 bases between the two germline ends. This CDR3 has 12 residues. CDR3 coding DNA: TGTGCCAGCAGTCGAAAATCTATTGAGCAGTTCTTC. Translation gives CASSRKSIEQFF. Drawing the rest from reference TRBV28 and TRBJ2-1, the complete variable domain is DVKVTQSSRYLVKRTGEKVFLECVQDMDHENMFWYRQDPGLGLRLIYFSYDVKMKEKGDIPEGYSVSREKKERFSLILESASTNQTSMYLCASSRKSIEQFFGPGTRLTVL.

CDR3 sequence reads: CASTTSKDGELFF. For the CDR3, the DNA is TGTGCCAGCACCACATCTAAGGACGGGGAGCTGTTTTTT. The J gene is TRBJ2-2, the V gene TRBV5-4; no clear D. CDR1 is SGHNT and CDR2 is YYREEE in the germline V gene (reference sequence). The length of the CDR3 is 13 residues. The V end was cut by 6 bases, the J end by 7 bases, with 13 bases between.

This sequence joins TRBV5-4 and TRBJ2-5, with 12 bases identical to TRBD2. CDR1 SGHNT and CDR2 YYREEE come from the germline V gene (reference sequence). The CDR3 runs 16 residues. Trimming cost V 2 bases and J 2 bases; bases outside gene matches: 4. As DNA, the CDR3 is TGTGCCAGCAGCTTAGGGACTAGCGGGTTTCAAGAGACCCAGTACTTC. This sequence encodes CASSLGTSGFQETQYF. Full variable domain (missing parts from reference TRBV5-4 and TRBJ2-5): ETGVTQSPTHLIKTRGQQVTLRCSSQSGHNTVSWYQQALGQGPQFIFQYYREEENGRGNFPPRFSGLQFPNYSSELNVNALELDDSALYLCASSLGTSGFQETQYFGPGTRLLVL.

The gene calls are TRBV6-6 and TRBJ2-5; D is uncertain. The CDR3 consists of 12 residues. CDR1 is MNHNY and CDR2 is SVGAGI in the germline V gene (reference sequence). Trimming removed 9 bases at V and 3 bases at J, with 11 bases between. DNA of the CDR3: TGTGCCAGTAGACGAGGCGAAGAGACCCAGTACTTC. Encoded protein: CASRRGEETQYF.

V and J are TRBV7-2 and TRBJ2-7; maybe TRBD2 (5 bases). V was trimmed by 5 bases and J by 0 bases, leaving 26 bases between them. The CDR3 spans 19 residues. The germline gives CDR1 SGHTA, CDR2 FQGNSA. CDR3 loop: CASSPPVPSLTLSSYEQYV. DNA for the CDR3: TGTGCCAGCAGCCCCCCCGTCCCTAGCTTAACCCTTAGCTCCTACGAGCAGTACGTC.

The chain couples TRBV28 to TRBJ1-2; D is undetermined. Germline lookup yields CDR1 MDHEN and CDR2 SYDVKM. Trimming removed 6 bases at V and 0 bases at J, with 8 bases between. This CDR3 region has 13 residues. Written as DNA, the CDR3 is TGTGCCAGCAGATACGGATCTAACTATGGCTACACCTTC. The encoded protein is CASRYGSNYGYTF.

The chain employs TRBV27 and TRBJ1-2; no definite D call. Germline-derived CDR1 and CDR2 are MNHEY and SMNVEV (reference sequence). V lost 8 bases and J 5 bases, leaving 21 bases between the germline ends. The CDR3 length is 15 residues. CDR3 sequence reads: CASGTVAGSRYGYTF. Here the CDR3 DNA reads TGTGCCAGCGGAACCGTCGCGGGCAGCAGATATGGCTACACCTTC.

The chain is built from TRBV2 and TRBJ2-1; 11 bases match TRBD1. Germline-derived CDR1 and CDR2 are SNHLY and FYNNEI. V lost 6 bases, J lost 4 bases, and 2 bases stayed unmatched. This CDR3 comprises 14 residues. The CDR3, as DNA: TGTGCCAGCAGGGACAGGGGGCGGTACAATGAGCAGTTCTTC. It specifies CASRDRGRYNEQFF.

The chain links TRBV5-1 to TRBJ1-1; D might be TRBD1 (6 bases). Deletions cut 4 bases from V and 5 bases from J, with 15 bases between. Germline CDR1 is SGHRS and CDR2 is YFSETQ. This CDR3 comprises 14 residues. This CDR3 is CASSRRGGRTEAFF. The CDR3 DNA follows: TGCGCCAGCAGCCGGCGAGGGGGGAGGACTGAAGCTTTCTTT.

The chain employs TRBV5-4 and TRBJ2-1, with TRBD2 identical over 10 bases. The germline gives CDR1 SGHNT, CDR2 YYREEE (reference sequence). With 1 base clipped from V and 0 bases from J, the junction kept 4 bases outside the gene matches. The length of the CDR3 is 17 residues. CDR3 sequence: CASSLWSSGSSYNEQFF. The DNA of the CDR3 is TGTGCCAGCAGCTTGTGGTCTAGCGGGAGCTCCTACAATGAGCAGTTCTTC. Full variable domain (remainder filled in from reference TRBV5-4 and TRBJ2-1): ETGVTQSPTHLIKTRGQQVTLRCSSQSGHNTVSWYQQALGQGPQFIFQYYREEENGRGNFPPRFSGLQFPNYSSELNVNALELDDSALYLCASSLWSSGSSYNEQFFGPGTRLTVL.

The chain joins TRBV28 to TRBJ2-3; D ambiguous. The CDR3 has 13 amino acids. V was cut by 2 bases and J by 6 bases, with 9 bases left in between. Germline loops: CDR1 MDHEN, CDR2 SYDVKM. The CDR3 spells CASSLGKGDTQYF. CDR3 sequence (DNA): TGTGCCAGCAGTTTAGGGAAAGGGGATACGCAGTATTTT.

CDR3 in DNA: TGCGCCAGCAGCTTGCGCGGGACAGATAATGAAAAACTGTTTTTT. Encoded protein: CASSLRGTDNEKLFF. This chain links TRBV5-1 with TRBJ1-4; TRBD1 aligns across 7 bases. Germline CDR1 is SGHRS and CDR2 is YFSETQ. J gave up 4 bases and V 1 base, and 4 bases lay outside the gene matches. This CDR3 is built from 15 residues.

The chain employs TRBV7-9 and TRBJ1-2; TRBD1 agrees at 10 bases. The CDR3 sequence is 14 residues long. The germline gives CDR1 SEHNR, CDR2 FQNEAQ (reference sequence). J was trimmed by 1 base and V by 7 bases; bases with no gene match: 3. The chain's CDR3 is CASTGTGVNYGYTF. The CDR3 DNA is TGTGCCAGCACCGGGACAGGGGTTAACTATGGCTACACCTTC.

This clone was counted once. The rearrangement joins TRBV5-1 to TRBJ1-6; 8 positions match TRBD1. Germline-derived CDR1 and CDR2 are SGHRS and YFSETQ. This CDR3 has 17 amino acids. V lost 7 bases and J lost 7; bases outside the gene matches: 16. CDR3 in DNA: TGCGCCAGCCCCGACTCCGGACAGGGAAGGCGGAATTCACCCCTCCACTTT. This codes for CASPDSGQGRRNSPLHF.

The J gene is TRBJ2-1, the V gene TRBV5-5; 9 bases are shared with TRBD2. Unmatched junction bases numbered 9, after V lost 4 bases and J lost 7 bases. The CDR3 spans 15 residues. Germline values: CDR1 SGHKS, CDR2 YYEKEE (reference sequence). In nucleotides, the CDR3 is TGTGCCAGCAGCACCGCGGCGGGAGGGAAAAATGAGCAGTTCTTC. Translated: CASSTAAGGKNEQFF.

This chain joins TRBV4-1 and TRBJ1-2, with D maybe TRBD1 (5 bases). V dropped 0 bases and J dropped 4 bases, with 9 bases sitting between them. Per germline, CDR1 MGHRA and CDR2 YSYEKL. The length of the CDR3 is 14 residues. CDR3: CASSQDDRAYGYTF. CDR3 nucleotide sequence: TGCGCCAGCAGCCAAGATGACAGAGCCTATGGCTACACCTTC.

The chain employs TRBV29-1 and TRBJ1-4; D possibly corresponds to TRBD1 (6 bases). Germline CDR1 and CDR2: SQVTM and ANQGSEA. CDR3 length equals 12 residues. V was trimmed by 6 bases and J by 8 bases, leaving 13 bases between them. CDR3 sequence (DNA): TGCAGCGTGACGACAGGCAAAGAAAAACTGTTTTTT. It yields the protein CSVTTGKEKLFF.

The chain combines TRBV6-5 with TRBJ2-3; the match to TRBD1 covers 7 bases. Germline V lookup: CDR1 MNHEY, CDR2 SVGAGI. This CDR3 has 14 residues. V shed 6 bases and J 2 bases; nucleotides not matched to a gene: 5. As DNA, the CDR3 is TGTGCCAGCAGGCGGACAGGCCTCACAGATACGCAGTATTTT. This gives the protein CASRRTGLTDTQYF.

CDR3: CASRRGGTNYGYTF. The DNA for the CDR3 is TGTGCCAGCAGACGGGGGGGTACTAACTATGGCTACACCTTC. The chain is built from TRBV28 and TRBJ1-2; D is possibly TRBD1 (5 bases). In germline, CDR1 is MDHEN, CDR2 SYDVKM. The CDR3 has 14 residues. Trimming pared 6 bases from V and 0 bases from J, leaving 11 bases between.

The chain has TRBV5-4 and TRBJ1-2; D unresolved. CDR3 size: 13 residues. V was trimmed by 1 base and J by 4 bases, leaving 8 bases between them. Germline V lookup: CDR1 SGHNT, CDR2 YYREEE (reference sequence). The DNA for the CDR3 is TGTGCCAGCAGCTTGTGGGAGACCTATGGCTACACCTTC. It specifies CASSLWETYGYTF. Combining the CDR3 with reference TRBV5-4 and TRBJ1-2 gives the whole variable domain ETGVTQSPTHLIKTRGQQVTLRCSSQSGHNTVSWYQQALGQGPQFIFQYYREEENGRGNFPPRFSGLQFPNYSSELNVNALELDDSALYLCASSLWETYGYTFGSGTRLTVV.

V and J are TRBV21-1 and TRBJ2-2; TRBD2 reflects the table's D call only, with no check against the DNA. TRBV21-1 is assigned pseudogene status. The CDR3 is 10 residues long. The CDR3 nucleotides read TGTGCCCCCGGGGCCGGGGAGCTGTTTTTT. It codes for CAPGAGELFF.

In DNA form, the CDR3 reads TGTGCCAGCTCCCGCGTACAAAGTCGGGCCAACGTCCTGACTTTC. Its translation: CASSRVQSRANVLTF. This chain connects TRBV5-7 to TRBJ2-6; D unresolved. TRBV5-7 is given ORF status, its function remaining uncertain. The CDR3 consists of 15 residues. V was clipped by 7 bases and J by 5 bases, with 16 bases between them.

This chain connects TRBV7-9 to TRBJ2-3; 11 bases agree with TRBD2. This CDR3 contains 15 residues. V lost 5 bases, J lost 1 base, and 2 bases stayed unmatched. The V gene's germline CDR1 is SEHNR and CDR2 FQNEAQ (reference sequence). CDR3 protein: CASSPTSGGTDTQYF. CDR3 nucleotides: TGTGCCAGCAGCCCGACTAGCGGGGGCACAGATACGCAGTATTTT.

This clone has just one count. The V and J genes are TRBV2 and TRBJ2-7; tentative D call: TRBD2 (5 bases). Germline V gives CDR1 SNHLY, CDR2 FYNNEI. Trimming took 6 bases from V and 3 from J, leaving 9 bases between them. The CDR3 totals 12 residues. In DNA form, the CDR3 reads TGTGCCAGCAGCCTAGCTGACTACGAGCAGTACGTC. It is translated as CASSLADYEQYV.